This TCR beta chain emerged from a study of T cell clonality in common variable immunodeficiency. General study results and limits: CVID subjects showed higher TCRbeta clonality than healthy controls. Fewer deletions and N-nucleotide insertions were reportedly seen in common variable immunodeficiency TCR beta sequences. CVID subjects shared fewer TCRbeta clones than healthy controls did.

Sequenced by immunoSEQ multiplex PCR; TCRdb stores in-frame clones only, minus some. The repertoire consists of about 40,000 clones, none detected only once. This CDR3 comprises 19 residues. V was clipped by 7 bases and J by 6 bases; unmatched bases: 25. Germline V lookup: CDR1 DFQATT, CDR2 SNEGSKA (reference sequence). Patients and controls were mostly of Caucasian heritage. This clone was counted at least ten times. The antigen is undetermined. The CDR3 goes on 3 residues after the read ends, and that part is filled in from the germline J gene. The chain combines TRBV20-1 with TRBJ2-7, with TRBD2 matching over 12 bases. This TCR came from a person aged 18 to 70 in good health. Sequenced material: peripheral blood mononuclear cells. The CDR3 loop reads CSVVDRLAGVGILRGEQYF. The CDR3 DNA, read in part, is TGCAGTGTCGTCGACCGACTAGCGGGAGTTGGAATACTGAGGGGCGAG.